The sequence of this T cell receptor (beta chain) was determined in a study of T and B cells in COVID-19 patients. Overall study: Peripheral blood came from COVID-19 patients with active infection or after recovery.

Turning to this clonotype: The antigen is undetermined. The CDR3 end shows no conserved phenylalanine or tryptophan, and so a read error is likely.

Looked up from germline, CDR1 is MNHNS and CDR2 is SASEGT. After removal of 4 bases from V and 3 bases from J, the junction contained 7 bases not matched to a gene. The CDR3 totals 15 residues. BIOMED2 TRB-A/B primer pools were used in multiplex TRB PCR. From the multiplex PCR reads, TCRdb called clonotypes with MiXCR, one entry per CDR3 protein. The table lists approximately 15,000 distinct CDR3 sequences, under 30% of them singletons. Findings of the study overall: Sorted SARS-CoV-2-responsive or tetramer+ T cells and CD4+, regulatory and CD8+ subsets were not yet sequenced. Patients with COVID-19 reportedly showed strongly skewed T cell receptor beta variable and joining gene usage. Symptomatic-phase blood samples from mildly ill patients and early samples from severe cases were scarce.

Each TRB amplification used roughly 240-550 ng of genomic DNA from blood. This clonotype was obtained from a human donor who had recovered from COVID-19. This chain joins TRBV6-1 and TRBJ2-7; 9 nucleotides agree with TRBD1. Sequencing used blood. CDR3 sequence reads: CASSAAGTGYYEQYL. The CDR3 coding sequence is TGTGCCAGCAGTGCTGCCGGGACAGGGTACTACGAGCAGTACTTA.